This T cell receptor (beta chain) was captured by sequencing in a study of shared clonotypes between healthy human individuals. Notes on the study in general: Rarefaction exposed incomplete sorted-subset sequencing despite large depth.

Genomic DNA of every subset was divided equally among multiple immunoSEQ plates. Original processing notes: Without quality scores, immunoSEQ junctional reads could not be filtered like full-length reads. The table came from immunoSEQ multiplex PCR; TCRdb's copy has only in-frame clones and leaves some out. The V and J calls and clone size were taken over from that table, and D and trimming were inferred from the DNA. Of over 300,000 clones listed, roughly 91% are singletons. With respect to this clone: No antigen is known for it.

Together with CD45RO+ cells, CCR7-negative CD45RA+ TemRA cells were included in CD8 memory. The receptor was derived from a man aged 18-30 years in good health. Sequenced input: memory CD8+ T cells sorted from blood. The subset denotes: CD45RO+ cells pooled with CCR7-negative TemRA cells.

CDR3 amino acids: CASSEVVGSGNTIYF. The CDR3 DNA follows: TGTGCCAGCAGTGAAGTGGTGGGCTCTGGAAACACCATATATTTT. V is TRBV2 and J is TRBJ1-3, with D uncertain. Germline CDR1 is SNHLY and CDR2 is FYNNEI. Trimming shortened V by 1 base and J by 0 bases, and 7 bases separated the two germline ends. The CDR3 runs 15 residues.